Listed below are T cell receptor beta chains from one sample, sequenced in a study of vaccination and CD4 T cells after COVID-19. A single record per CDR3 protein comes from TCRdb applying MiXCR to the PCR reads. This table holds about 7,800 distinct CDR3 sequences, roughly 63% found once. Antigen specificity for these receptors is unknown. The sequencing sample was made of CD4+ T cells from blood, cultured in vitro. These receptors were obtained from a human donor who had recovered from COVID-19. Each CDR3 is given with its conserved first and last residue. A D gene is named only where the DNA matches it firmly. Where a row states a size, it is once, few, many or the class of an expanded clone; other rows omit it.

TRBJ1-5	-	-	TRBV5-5	TGTGCCAGCAGCTTGACAGCGAATAGCAATCAGCCCCAGCATTTT	CASSLTANSNQPQHF
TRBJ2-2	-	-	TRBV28	TGTGCCAGCAGATTACCCACCGGGGAGCTGTTTTTT	CASRLPTGELFF
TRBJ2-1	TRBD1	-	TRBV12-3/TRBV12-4	TGTGCCAGCAGCCGGACAGGGGCCTACAATGAGCAGTTCTTC	CASSRTGAYNEQFF
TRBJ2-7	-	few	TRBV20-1	TGCAGTGCTAGAGGGTACTTCCGGGAAGACTACGAGCAGTACTTC	CSARGYFREDYEQYF
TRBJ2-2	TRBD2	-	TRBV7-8	TGTGCCAGCAGCCCCAGACTAGCGGGGGTCACCGGGGAGCTGTTTTTT	CASSPRLAGVTGELFF
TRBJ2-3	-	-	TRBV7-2	TGTGCCAGCAGCTTGCTGGGGGGAGATACGCAGTATTTT	CASSLLGGDTQYF
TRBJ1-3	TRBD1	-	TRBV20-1	TGCAGTGCTAAACCCGGGACAGGGCCTGGAAACACCATATATTTT	CSAKPGTGPGNTIYF
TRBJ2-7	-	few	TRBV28	TGTGCCAGCAAACCCGACCTAGGGCACTACGAGCAGTACTTC	CASKPDLGHYEQYF
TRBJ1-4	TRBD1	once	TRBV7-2	TGTGCCAGCAGCGGTCAGACAGGGCCTAATGAAAAACTGTTTTTT	CASSGQTGPNEKLFF
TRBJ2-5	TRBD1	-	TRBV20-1	TGCAGTGGGACGGGACAGACTGACTTTAAGAGAACCCAGTACTTC	CSGTGQTDFKRTQYF
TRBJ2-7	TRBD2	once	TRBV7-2	TGTGCCAGCAGCTTAGCGTATGGCGGGGGCTCCTACGAGCAGTACTTC	CASSLAYGGGSYEQYF
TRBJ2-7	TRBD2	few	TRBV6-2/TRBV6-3	TGTGCCAGCAGTTACTCGGCTAGCGGGAGCTACGAGCAGTACTTC	CASSYSASGSYEQYF
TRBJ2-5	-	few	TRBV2	TGTGCCAGCAGTGAAGGGGAGACCCAGTACTTC	CASSEGETQYF
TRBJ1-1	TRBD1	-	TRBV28	TGTGCCAGCATTTCGACAGGGAGCGCTTTCTTT	CASISTGSAFF
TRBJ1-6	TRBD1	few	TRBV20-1	TGCAGTGCTATGACGGACAGGGGGACCTATAATTCACCCCTCCACTTT	CSAMTDRGTYNSPLHF
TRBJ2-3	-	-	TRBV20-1	TGCAGTGCTAGCCCCGGAGATACGCAGTATTTT	CSASPGDTQYF
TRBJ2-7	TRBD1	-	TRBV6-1	TGTGCCAGCAACCGGGACAGTCGAATTTACGAGCAGTACTTC	CASNRDSRIYEQYF
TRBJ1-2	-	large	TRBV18	TGTGCCAGCTCCCATTACCTTAGTAGCGACTATGGCTACACCTTC	CASSHYLSSDYGYTF
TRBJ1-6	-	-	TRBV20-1	TGCAGTGCCACACCTCGACAGGCGGGCTATAATTCACCCCTCCACTTT	CSATPRQAGYNSPLHF
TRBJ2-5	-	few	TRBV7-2	TGTGCCAGCAGGGGGGATAGCGCCGAGACCCAGTACTTC	CASRGDSAETQYF
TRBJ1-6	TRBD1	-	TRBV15	TGTGCCACCAGCCCCCGACAGGGGGATTCACCCCTCCACTTT	CATSPRQGDSPLHF
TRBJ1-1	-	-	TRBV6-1	TGTGCCAGCAGTACCCCGGGGGGAATGAACACTGAAGCTTTCTTT	CASSTPGGMNTEAFF
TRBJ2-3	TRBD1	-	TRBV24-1	TGTGCCACCAGTGGAATTAGTGACAGGGGGGCAGATACGCAGTATTTT	CATSGISDRGADTQYF
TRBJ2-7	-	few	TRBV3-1	TGTGCCAGCAGCCAAGTGGGCCACGAGCAGTACTTC	CASSQVGHEQYF
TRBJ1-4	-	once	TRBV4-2	TGTGCCAGCAGCCAAGACCACCATGGGGGAGCTAATGAAAAACTGTTTTTT	CASSQDHHGGANEKLFF
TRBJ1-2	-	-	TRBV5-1	TGCGCCAGCAGCTTGGCGGCTTCGGCAGGGGCGGGCTACACCTTC	CASSLAASAGAGYTF
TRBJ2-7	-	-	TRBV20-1	TGCAGTGCTAAGGGGGGGTACGGTGATTACGAGCAGTACTTC	CSAKGGYGDYEQYF
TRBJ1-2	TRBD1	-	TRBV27	TGTGCCAGCAGTTTACGGGGACAGGGTGCTGCTGGCTACACCTTC	CASSLRGQGAAGYTF
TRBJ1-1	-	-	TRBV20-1	TGCAGTGCTAAGGGGGACACTGAAGCTTTCTTT	CSAKGDTEAFF
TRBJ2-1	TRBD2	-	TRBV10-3	TGTGCCATCAGCCTAGCGGGGGAGGAGAATGAGCAGTTCTTC	CAISLAGEENEQFF
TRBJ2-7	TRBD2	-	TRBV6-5	TGTGCCAGCAGTTACGCGGGGGTAGGGTCCTACGAGCAGTACTTC	CASSYAGVGSYEQYF
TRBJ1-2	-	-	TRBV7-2	TGTGCCAGCAGTCCCGCCACGGGGTATGGCTACACCTTC	CASSPATGYGYTF
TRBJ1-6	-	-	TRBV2	TGTGCCAGCAGTCCCGGGCCTAACCGGGGGTCACCCCTCCACTTT	CASSPGPNRGSPLHF
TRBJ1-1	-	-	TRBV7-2	TGTGCCAGCAGCCCGGGACGGTTGAACACTGAAGCTTTCTTT	CASSPGRLNTEAFF
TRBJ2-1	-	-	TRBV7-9	TGTGCCAGCAGCCGAGATCCCCACAATGAGCAGTTCTTC	CASSRDPHNEQFF
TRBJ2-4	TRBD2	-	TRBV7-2	TGTGCCAGCAGCTTAAGGCCTAGCGGGTTCGGCAAAAACATTCAGTACTTC	CASSLRPSGFGKNIQYF
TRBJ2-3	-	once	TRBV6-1	TGTGCCAGCAGCCGTAGCCTGGGCCCTAGCACAGATACGCAGTATTTT	CASSRSLGPSTDTQYF